Listed below are T cell receptor beta chains from one sample, sequenced in a study of graft-versus-host responses after intestinal transplantation. Only in-frame clones appear in the TCRdb table, and some are missing; sequencing was by immunoSEQ multiplex PCR. The sample shows about 37,000 clones, roughly 87% of them seen only once. Sequencing was performed on ileum tissue, taken around 190 days after intestinal transplant. Receptor source: a human patient who received an intestinal transplant, so some T cells may come from the graft donor. Each CDR3 is given without its conserved first and last residue.

TRBJ2-7 TRBV5-1 ASSLAGGPLEQY
TRBJ2-7 TRBV28 ASSSSGRIYEQY
TRBJ1-5 TRBV6-5 ASSYAPPRRAQH
TRBJ1-6 TRBV2 AVRQGRDSPLH
TRBJ2-4 TRBV28 ASSRLGAKNIQY
TRBJ2-3 TRBV5-4 ASSLSDGATQY
TRBJ1-2 TRBV19 ASSPRGGTGFQRINYGYT
TRBJ2-7 TRBV27 ASSFRTVNSNYEQY
TRBJ2-2 TRBV27 ASSFLAGELF
TRBJ1-2 TRBV5-1 ASSLSGRYGYT
TRBJ1-3 TRBV10-1 ASTEPRENSGNTIY
TRBJ2-7 TRBV6-5 ASSDGRASYEQY
TRBJ2-1 TRBV7-2 ASSFLAGISEQF
TRBJ2-3 TRBV10-3 AISESGTGADTQY
TRBJ2-2 TRBV27 ASSLTIGELF
TRBJ2-7 TRBV2 ASSGGRGYEQY
TRBJ2-2 TRBV2 ASSEPGANTGELF
TRBJ2-4 TRBV19 ASSLQAVKNIQY
TRBJ1-2 TRBV4-2 ASSQDQGNYGYT
TRBJ2-4 TRBV19 ASSIGAKNIQY
TRBJ1-3 TRBV27 ASSLRTAVSGNTIY
TRBJ2-1 TRBV10-2 ASSVLNEQF
TRBJ1-2 TRBV28 ASSFTGSLYGYT
TRBJ2-5 TRBV6-4 ASSDLRETQY
TRBJ2-3 TRBV27 ASSLCPILIAGVCTDTQY
TRBJ2-7 TRBV6-1 ASSEAGTGMLDEQY
TRBJ2-5 TRBV5-6 ASSLAGLAGVPQY
TRBJ1-4 TRBV9 ASSATGLGSEKLF
TRBJ2-3 TRBV5-1 ASSLAVGQSRRRQY
TRBJ1-2 TRBV30 AWGTGSYGYT
TRBJ1-5 TRBV28 ASSLYGQLNSNQPQH
TRBJ2-1 TRBV29-1 SVEEGREGQF
TRBJ2-4 TRBV27 ASSLSMLGIQY
TRBJ2-7 TRBV20-1 SARRGVEQY
TRBJ1-4 TRBV7-9 ASSLEDARTGKLF
TRBJ2-1 TRBV29-1 SVPSGRAGEQF
TRBJ1-1 TRBV7-8 ASSLGGLQFNTEAF
TRBJ2-7 TRBV27 ASRNAVGYEQY
TRBJ1-5 TRBV28 ASSLKLQPQH
TRBJ2-7 TRBV27 ASSAPGLAGGPYEQY
TRBJ2-7 TRBV7-7 ASSGGAESSYEQY
TRBJ1-4 TRBV5-6 ASSSRAPNEKLF
TRBJ2-7 TRBV28 ASTLGGTGGNEQY
TRBJ1-2 TRBV9 ASSLSYYGYT
TRBJ2-7 TRBV28 ASSFPASFRTSGLPYEQY
TRBJ1-5 TRBV27 ASSTRALDQPQH
TRBJ1-1 TRBV7-9 ASSHTTNQGAF